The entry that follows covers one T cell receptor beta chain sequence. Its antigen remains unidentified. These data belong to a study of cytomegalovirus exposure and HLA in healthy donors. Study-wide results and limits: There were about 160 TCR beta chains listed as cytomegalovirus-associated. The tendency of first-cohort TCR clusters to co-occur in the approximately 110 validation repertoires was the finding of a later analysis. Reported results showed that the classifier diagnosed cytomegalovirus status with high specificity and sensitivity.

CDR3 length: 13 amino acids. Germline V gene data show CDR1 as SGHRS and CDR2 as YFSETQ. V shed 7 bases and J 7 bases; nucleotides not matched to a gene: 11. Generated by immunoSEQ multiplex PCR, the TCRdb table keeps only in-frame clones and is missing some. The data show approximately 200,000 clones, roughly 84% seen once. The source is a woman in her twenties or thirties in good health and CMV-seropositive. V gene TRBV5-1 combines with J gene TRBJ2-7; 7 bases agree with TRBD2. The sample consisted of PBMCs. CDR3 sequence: CASRPAGSGEQYF. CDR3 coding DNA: TGCGCCAGCCGACCAGCGGGATCTGGGGAGCAGTACTTC.